This TCR beta chain was sequenced for a study of shared T cell receptors in the human thymus. V lost 2 bases, J lost 0 bases, and 5 bases lay in between. Germline assignment: CDR1 LGHNA and CDR2 YSLEER. The length of the CDR3 is 15 residues. Clones were sequenced by immunoSEQ multiplex PCR, and TCRdb holds only the in-frame ones, with some missing. The sample yields hundreds of thousands of clones, around 87% seen once. The data also belong to a second study, concerning human thymus T cells. That study adds: From resections taken during corrective heart surgery, the thymus tissue was obtained.

The TCR comes from a boy in the first two years of life with a congenital heart defect. Sequenced sample: thymocytes. The rearrangement links TRBV4-3 to TRBJ2-6; D call uncertain. The CDR3 region is CASSQNISGANVLTF. CDR3 DNA sequence: TGCGCCAGCAGCCAAAATATCTCTGGGGCCAACGTCCTGACTTTC.